This is a list of T cell receptor beta chains from one sample in a study of cytomegalovirus exposure and HLA in healthy donors. Repertoires were generated with immunoSEQ multiplex PCR, while TCRdb's copy carries only in-frame clones and drops some. Of 130,000 to 150,000 clones detected, about 75% appear once; the ten largest clones hold 3.5% to 4%. Source material: PBMCs. These receptors originate from a man younger than 35 in good health and CMV-seronegative. CDR3s include the opening cysteine and the closing phenylalanine or tryptophan. Fields, in order: CDR3 DNA, CDR3 protein, D gene, J gene, clone size, V gene. D genes are given only for firm matches. Clone size appears in some rows only: once, few, many, or a class for an expanded clone.

DNA: TGTGCCAGCACCGGACTGCGGCAAGAGACCCAGTACTTC; CDR3: CASTGLRQETQYF; D: .; J: TRBJ2-5; size: .; V: TRBV2
DNA: TGTGCCAGCAGCTTAGGGGCGCTCCCAGATACGCAGTATTTT; CDR3: CASSLGALPDTQYF; D: .; J: TRBJ2-3; size: .; V: TRBV7-2
DNA: TGCAGCGTTGAAGAAGGACTAGCGGGAGTGGGTGACTCCTACAATGAGCAGTTCTTC; CDR3: CSVEEGLAGVGDSYNEQFF; D: TRBD2; J: TRBJ2-1; size: .; V: TRBV29-1
DNA: TGCGCCAGCAGTCGGCAGGGTAGTGAAAAACTGTTTTTT; CDR3: CASSRQGSEKLFF; D: .; J: TRBJ1-4; size: once; V: TRBV10-1
DNA: TGTGCCAGCAGCCAAGATGGGACTAGCGGGAGGTACTCCTACAATGAGCAGTTCTTC; CDR3: CASSQDGTSGRYSYNEQFF; D: TRBD2; J: TRBJ2-1; size: .; V: TRBV4-2
DNA: TGTGCCAGCAGCAAACCCCCCCAGGGCGGGGAAAACTATGGCTACACCTTC; CDR3: CASSKPPQGGENYGYTF; D: .; J: TRBJ1-2; size: few; V: TRBV21-1
DNA: TGTGCCAGCAGCTCCACGGGGTCCTATGGCTACACCTTC; CDR3: CASSSTGSYGYTF; D: .; J: TRBJ1-2; size: .; V: TRBV27
DNA: TGTGCCAGCAGTTCCCTCCCCGACAGCTACGAGCAGTACTTC; CDR3: CASSSLPDSYEQYF; D: .; J: TRBJ2-7; size: .; V: TRBV27
DNA: TGCAGCGTTTCAGGTCAGTCGAACACTGAAGCTTTCTTT; CDR3: CSVSGQSNTEAFF; D: .; J: TRBJ1-1; size: once; V: TRBV29-1
DNA: TGTGCCAGCAGTTTATTAAATGAGCAGTTCTTC; CDR3: CASSLLNEQFF; D: .; J: TRBJ2-1; size: .; V: TRBV6-1
DNA: TGTGCCAGCAGCCCGACAGGGGATGGGTATGGCTACACCTTC; CDR3: CASSPTGDGYGYTF; D: TRBD1; J: TRBJ1-2; size: .; V: TRBV6-6
DNA: TGCGCCAGCAGCTTGGAAGGAGGGGAGACCGGGGAGCTGTTTTTT; CDR3: CASSLEGGETGELFF; D: .; J: TRBJ2-2; size: .; V: TRBV5-1
DNA: TGTGCCAGCAGTGAAAGGTCAGGGGGAGCAGAGACCCAGTACTTC; CDR3: CASSERSGGAETQYF; D: TRBD1; J: TRBJ2-5; size: .; V: TRBV2
DNA: TGTGCCAGCAGTGCCCCAGGGTATGACACCGGGGAGCTGTTTTTT; CDR3: CASSAPGYDTGELFF; D: .; J: TRBJ2-2; size: .; V: TRBV6-1
DNA: TGTGCCAGTAGTACAGGCAAGAACACCGGGGAGCTGTTTTTT; CDR3: CASSTGKNTGELFF; D: .; J: TRBJ2-2; size: .; V: TRBV19
DNA: TGTGCTAGTGGTTTTGCGGGCACAGATACGCAGTATTTT; CDR3: CASGFAGTDTQYF; D: .; J: TRBJ2-3; size: .; V: TRBV12-5
DNA: TGTGCCAGCAGCTCCGAGGGTGGCACAGATACGCAGTATTTT; CDR3: CASSSEGGTDTQYF; D: .; J: TRBJ2-3; size: .; V: TRBV7-2
DNA: TGCGCCAGCAGCCCCATGGGACAGGGGGCCGGGGAGCTGTTTTTT; CDR3: CASSPMGQGAGELFF; D: TRBD1; J: TRBJ2-2; size: .; V: TRBV4-1
DNA: TGTGCCAGCAGCTCCGCCGGGAGGGGGATCTACAATGAGCAGTTCTTC; CDR3: CASSSAGRGIYNEQFF; D: TRBD2; J: TRBJ2-1; size: .; V: TRBV11-2
DNA: TGTGCCAGCAGCCAAGAGCCGACAGGGGGCAAGAATTCACCCCTCCACTTT; CDR3: CASSQEPTGGKNSPLHF; D: TRBD1; J: TRBJ1-6; size: .; V: TRBV4-2
DNA: TGCGCCAGCAGCCAAGATAGGAGCGGGTACAATGAGCAGTTCTTC; CDR3: CASSQDRSGYNEQFF; D: .; J: TRBJ2-1; size: few; V: TRBV4-1
DNA: TGTGCCTGCGGGAAGGGACTTACACATAGCAATCAGCCCCAGCATTTT; CDR3: CACGKGLTHSNQPQHF; D: .; J: TRBJ1-5; size: few; V: TRBV30
DNA: TGTGCCTGGAGTGCCACGAGTCTAAACAATGAGCAGTTCTTC; CDR3: CAWSATSLNNEQFF; D: .; J: TRBJ2-1; size: .; V: TRBV30
DNA: TGCGCCAGCAGCTTTAGACAGACTGCCTTAGGCGTTAATGAGCAGTTCTTC; CDR3: CASSFRQTALGVNEQFF; D: .; J: TRBJ2-1; size: .; V: TRBV5-1
DNA: TGTGCCAGCAGTTTTGCTGGGGGGGCAGGAGTCTACGAGCAGTACTTC; CDR3: CASSFAGGAGVYEQYF; D: .; J: TRBJ2-7; size: .; V: TRBV27
DNA: TGTGCCAGCAGCTCGACGGGGGGGTACACCGGGGAGCTGTTTTTT; CDR3: CASSSTGGYTGELFF; D: TRBD2; J: TRBJ2-2; size: few; V: TRBV7-3
DNA: TGTGCCAGCAGTGAGACCATTCAAACTAGGGAGACCCAGTACTTC; CDR3: CASSETIQTRETQYF; D: .; J: TRBJ2-5; size: .; V: TRBV6-1
DNA: TGTGCCAGCAGCGTAGACTCTAGCGGGGGGGCCGTATTTGAGACCCAGTACTTC; CDR3: CASSVDSSGGAVFETQYF; D: TRBD2; J: TRBJ2-5; size: .; V: TRBV9
DNA: TGTGCCAGCAGTGAAGGTATCGTCGGAGGAACCCAGCATTTT; CDR3: CASSEGIVGGTQHF; D: .; J: TRBJ1-5; size: .; V: TRBV6-1
DNA: TGTGCCAGCAGCTTCGACGGGGAGAACACAGATACGCAGTATTTT; CDR3: CASSFDGENTDTQYF; D: .; J: TRBJ2-3; size: .; V: TRBV9
DNA: TGTGCCAGCAGTTTATCCGGAAGGGGCCGCAATCAGCCCCAGCATTTT; CDR3: CASSLSGRGRNQPQHF; D: .; J: TRBJ1-5; size: .; V: TRBV28
DNA: TGTGCCAGCAGCCCCCGGAAACCAGACGCTAGCGGGGGGACAGATACGCAGTATTTT; CDR3: CASSPRKPDASGGTDTQYF; D: TRBD2; J: TRBJ2-3; size: .; V: TRBV7-3
DNA: TGTGCCAGCAGCCACAGGGGCGCGTCAGCTTTCTTT; CDR3: CASSHRGASAFF; D: TRBD1; J: TRBJ1-1; size: .; V: TRBV5-8
DNA: TGTGCCAGCAGCTCCACGGTCACAGATACGCAGTATTTT; CDR3: CASSSTVTDTQYF; D: .; J: TRBJ2-3; size: .; V: TRBV7-2
DNA: TGTGCCAGCAGCTTTGAGGCTAGCGGGAGCTCCTACAATGAGCAGTTCTTC; CDR3: CASSFEASGSSYNEQFF; D: TRBD2; J: TRBJ2-1; size: .; V: TRBV5-6
DNA: TGTGCCAGCAGCCATCCAGGCGGGGAGCTGTTTTTT; CDR3: CASSHPGGELFF; D: .; J: TRBJ2-2; size: .; V: TRBV27
DNA: TGTGCCAGCTCACCATCAGGGATGGGTGAAGCTTTCTTT; CDR3: CASSPSGMGEAFF; D: .; J: TRBJ1-1; size: .; V: TRBV18
DNA: TGTGCCAGCTCACCCCAAGGTTCGGGGACTGAAGCTTTCTTT; CDR3: CASSPQGSGTEAFF; D: .; J: TRBJ1-1; size: .; V: TRBV18
DNA: TGTGCCAGTAGCCTGACAGCGAACACTGAAGCTTTCTTT; CDR3: CASSLTANTEAFF; D: .; J: TRBJ1-1; size: .; V: TRBV19
DNA: TGTGCCAGCAGGAAGAACAGGGGCTCTGCAACTAATGAAAAACTGTTTTTT; CDR3: CASRKNRGSATNEKLFF; D: TRBD1; J: TRBJ1-4; size: .; V: TRBV2
DNA: TGTGCCAGTAGGGGACTAGCGGGAGGGGAGGATGAGCAGTTCTTC; CDR3: CASRGLAGGEDEQFF; D: TRBD2; J: TRBJ2-1; size: .; V: TRBV19
DNA: TGTGCCAGCAGTGTCCAGGGGAACCGCAATTCATACGAGCAGTACTTC; CDR3: CASSVQGNRNSYEQYF; D: .; J: TRBJ2-7; size: once; V: TRBV2
DNA: TGCGCCAGCAGCTTGCTGGGGGGAGGCAATCAGCCCCAGCATTTT; CDR3: CASSLLGGGNQPQHF; D: .; J: TRBJ1-5; size: .; V: TRBV5-1
DNA: TGTGCCAGCAGCAAAGTGAATCCCGGGACTAGCGGGAGGTTCTCCTACGAGCAGTACTTC; CDR3: CASSKVNPGTSGRFSYEQYF; D: .; J: TRBJ2-7; size: few; V: TRBV21-1
DNA: TGCAGTGCCCGGACTAGAGATGAGCAGTTCTTC; CDR3: CSARTRDEQFF; D: TRBD2; J: TRBJ2-1; size: .; V: TRBV20-1
DNA: TGCGCCAGCAGCCAAGAGGAGGGCGATGAAGCTTTCTTT; CDR3: CASSQEEGDEAFF; D: .; J: TRBJ1-1; size: .; V: TRBV4-1
DNA: TGTGCCAGTAGTCGGGACAGGGGTAATGAGCAGTTCTTC; CDR3: CASSRDRGNEQFF; D: TRBD1; J: TRBJ2-1; size: .; V: TRBV19
DNA: TGTGCCAGCAGTTTAGACAGGACGAACGAGCAGTACTTC; CDR3: CASSLDRTNEQYF; D: .; J: TRBJ2-7; size: .; V: TRBV27
DNA: TGTGCCATCAGTGAGTCGCGGGGGAGGTCTTACGAGCAGTACTTC; CDR3: CAISESRGRSYEQYF; D: TRBD2; J: TRBJ2-7; size: .; V: TRBV10-3
DNA: TGTGCCAGCAGCTACATAGCGGGGGGGCCACCCTACGAGCAGCACTTC; CDR3: CASSYIAGGPPYEQHF; D: TRBD2; J: TRBJ2-7; size: .; V: TRBV5-4